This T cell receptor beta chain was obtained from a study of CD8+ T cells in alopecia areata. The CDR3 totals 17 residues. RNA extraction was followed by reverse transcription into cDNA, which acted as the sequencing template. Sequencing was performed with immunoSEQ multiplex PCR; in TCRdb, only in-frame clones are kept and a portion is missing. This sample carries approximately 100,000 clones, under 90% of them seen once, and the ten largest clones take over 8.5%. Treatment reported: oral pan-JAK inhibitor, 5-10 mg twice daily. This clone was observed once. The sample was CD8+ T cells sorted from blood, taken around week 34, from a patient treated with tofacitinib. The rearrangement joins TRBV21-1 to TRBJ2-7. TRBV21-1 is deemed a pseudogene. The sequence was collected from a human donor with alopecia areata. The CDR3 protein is CASSSPRPTRNAYEQYF. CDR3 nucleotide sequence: TGTGCCAGCAGCAGTCCCCGCCCCACAAGGAACGCCTACGAGCAGTACTTC.